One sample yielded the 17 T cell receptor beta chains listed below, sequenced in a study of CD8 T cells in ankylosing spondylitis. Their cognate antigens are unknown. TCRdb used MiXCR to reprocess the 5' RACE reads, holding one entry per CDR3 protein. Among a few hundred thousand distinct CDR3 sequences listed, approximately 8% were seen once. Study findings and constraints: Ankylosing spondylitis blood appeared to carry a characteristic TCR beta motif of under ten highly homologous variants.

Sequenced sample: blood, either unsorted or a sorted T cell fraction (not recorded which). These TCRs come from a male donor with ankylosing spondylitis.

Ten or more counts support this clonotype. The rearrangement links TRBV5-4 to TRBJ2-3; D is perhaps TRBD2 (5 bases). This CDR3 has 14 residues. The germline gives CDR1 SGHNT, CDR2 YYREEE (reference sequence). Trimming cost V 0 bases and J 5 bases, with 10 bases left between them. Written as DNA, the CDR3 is TGTGCCAGCAGCTTGGGGGCGGGCGGAGATACGCAGTATTTT. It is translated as CASSLGAGGDTQYF.

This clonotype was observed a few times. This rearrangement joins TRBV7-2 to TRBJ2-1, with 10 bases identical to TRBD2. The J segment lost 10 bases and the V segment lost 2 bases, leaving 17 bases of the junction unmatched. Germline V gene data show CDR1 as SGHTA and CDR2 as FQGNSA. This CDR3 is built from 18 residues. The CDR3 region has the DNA TGTGCCAGCAGCTTAAGACCACGGCTAGCGGGGGTGCTGAACGAGCAGTTCTTC. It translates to CASSLRPRLAGVLNEQFF.

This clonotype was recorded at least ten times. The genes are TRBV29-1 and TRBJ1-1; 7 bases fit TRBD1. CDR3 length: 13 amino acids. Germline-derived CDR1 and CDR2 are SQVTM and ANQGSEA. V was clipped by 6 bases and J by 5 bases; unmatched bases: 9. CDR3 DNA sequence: TGCAGCGTGGGTAGGGACAGCCGAACTGAAGCTTTCTTT. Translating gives CSVGRDSRTEAFF.

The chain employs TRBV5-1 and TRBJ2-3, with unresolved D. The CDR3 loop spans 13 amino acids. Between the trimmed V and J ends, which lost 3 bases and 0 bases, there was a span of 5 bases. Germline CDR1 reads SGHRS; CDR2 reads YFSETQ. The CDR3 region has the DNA TGCGCCAGCAGCTCAGTGAGCACAGATACGCAGTATTTT. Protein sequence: CASSSVSTDTQYF.

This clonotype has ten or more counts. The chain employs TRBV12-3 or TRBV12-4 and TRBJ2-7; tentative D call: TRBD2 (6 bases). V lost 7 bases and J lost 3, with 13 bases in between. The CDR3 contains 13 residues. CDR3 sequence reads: CASTLTSGYEQYF. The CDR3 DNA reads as TGTGCCAGCACCCTGACTAGTGGCTACGAGCAGTACTTC.

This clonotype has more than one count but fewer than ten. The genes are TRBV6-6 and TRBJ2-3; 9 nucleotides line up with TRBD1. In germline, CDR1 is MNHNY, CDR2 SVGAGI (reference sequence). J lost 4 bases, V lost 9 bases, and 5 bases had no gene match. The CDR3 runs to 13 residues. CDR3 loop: CASTGGAADTQYF. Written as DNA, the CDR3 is TGTGCCAGTACAGGGGGCGCGGCAGATACGCAGTATTTT.

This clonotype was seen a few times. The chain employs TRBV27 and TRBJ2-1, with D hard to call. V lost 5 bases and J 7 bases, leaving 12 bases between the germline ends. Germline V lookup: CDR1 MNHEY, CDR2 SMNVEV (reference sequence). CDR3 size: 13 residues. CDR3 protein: CASSPGWQNEQFF. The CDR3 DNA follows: TGTGCCAGCAGTCCTGGATGGCAGAATGAGCAGTTCTTC.

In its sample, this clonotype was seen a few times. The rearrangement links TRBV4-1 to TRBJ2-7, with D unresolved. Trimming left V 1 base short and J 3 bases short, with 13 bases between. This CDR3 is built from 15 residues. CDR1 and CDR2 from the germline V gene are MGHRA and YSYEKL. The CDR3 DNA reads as TGCGCCAGCAGCCAAGTTGATACAGAGAACTACGAGCAGTACTTC. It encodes CASSQVDTENYEQYF.

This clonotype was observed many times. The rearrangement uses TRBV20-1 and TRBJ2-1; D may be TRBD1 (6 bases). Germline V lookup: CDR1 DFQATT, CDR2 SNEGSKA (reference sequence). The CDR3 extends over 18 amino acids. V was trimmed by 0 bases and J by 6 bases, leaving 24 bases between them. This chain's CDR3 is CSARDPYLQGFWSNEQFF. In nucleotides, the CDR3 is TGCAGTGCTAGAGACCCATACCTCCAGGGGTTTTGGTCCAATGAGCAGTTCTTC.

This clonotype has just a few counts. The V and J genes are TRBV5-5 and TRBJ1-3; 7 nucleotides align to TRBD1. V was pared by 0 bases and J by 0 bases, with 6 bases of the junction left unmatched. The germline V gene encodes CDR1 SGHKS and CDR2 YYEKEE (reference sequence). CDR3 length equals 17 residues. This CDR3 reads CASSLVRQGSSGNTIYF. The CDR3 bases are TGTGCCAGCAGCTTGGTCCGACAGGGCAGCTCTGGAAACACCATATATTTT.

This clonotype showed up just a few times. DNA of the CDR3: TGTGCCAGCAGCTTGATGGCTAGCACAGATACGCAGTATTTT. Amino acid sequence: CASSLMASTDTQYF. The gene calls are TRBV13 and TRBJ2-3; D unclear. The CDR3 is 14 residues long. V lost 3 bases and J 0 bases, leaving 7 bases between the germline ends. Germline-derived CDR1 and CDR2 are PRHDT and FYEKMQ (reference sequence). The variable domain in full, completed from reference TRBV13 and TRBJ2-3, reads AAGVIQSPRHLIKEKRETATLKCYPIPRHDTVYWYQQGPGQDPQFLISFYEKMQSDKGSIPDRFSAQQFSDYHSELNMSSLELGDSALYFCASSLMASTDTQYFGPGTRLTVL.

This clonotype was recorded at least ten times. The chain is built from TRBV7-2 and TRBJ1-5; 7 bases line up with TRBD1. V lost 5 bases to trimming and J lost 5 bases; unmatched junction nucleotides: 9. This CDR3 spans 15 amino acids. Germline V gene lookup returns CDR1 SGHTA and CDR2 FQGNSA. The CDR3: CASSPQTGADQPQHF. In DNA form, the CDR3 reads TGTGCCAGCAGCCCACAAACAGGGGCTGATCAGCCCCAGCATTTT.

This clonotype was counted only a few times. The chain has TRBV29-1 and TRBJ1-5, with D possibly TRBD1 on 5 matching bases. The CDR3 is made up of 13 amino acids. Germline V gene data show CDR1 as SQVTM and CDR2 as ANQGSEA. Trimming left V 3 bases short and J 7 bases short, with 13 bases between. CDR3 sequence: CSVDGGVGQPQHF. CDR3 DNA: TGCAGCGTTGACGGGGGGGTAGGGCAGCCCCAGCATTTT.

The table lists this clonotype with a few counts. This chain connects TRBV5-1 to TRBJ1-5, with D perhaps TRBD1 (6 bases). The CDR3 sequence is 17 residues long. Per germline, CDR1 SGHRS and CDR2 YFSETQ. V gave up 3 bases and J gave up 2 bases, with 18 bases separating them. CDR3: CASSSDRPTGGNQPQHF. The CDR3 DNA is TGCGCCAGCAGCTCTGACAGGCCAACGGGGGGCAATCAGCCCCAGCATTTT.

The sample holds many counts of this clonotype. The CDR3 is CASSLVDRGNAGELFF. The CDR3 DNA is TGCGCCAGCAGCTTGGTGGACAGGGGAAATGCCGGGGAGCTGTTTTTT. The gene calls are TRBV5-1 and TRBJ2-2, with 9 bases lining up with TRBD1. The V and J ends lost 0 bases and 6 bases, in that order; junction bases with no gene match: 6. CDR1 and CDR2 (germline): SGHRS, YFSETQ. The CDR3 contains 16 residues.

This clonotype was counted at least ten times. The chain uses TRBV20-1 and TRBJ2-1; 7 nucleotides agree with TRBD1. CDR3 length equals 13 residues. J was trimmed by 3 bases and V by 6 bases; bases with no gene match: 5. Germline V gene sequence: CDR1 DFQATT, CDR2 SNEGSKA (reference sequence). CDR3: CSAPGTVYNEQFF. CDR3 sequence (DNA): TGCAGTGCGCCCGGGACAGTCTACAATGAGCAGTTCTTC.

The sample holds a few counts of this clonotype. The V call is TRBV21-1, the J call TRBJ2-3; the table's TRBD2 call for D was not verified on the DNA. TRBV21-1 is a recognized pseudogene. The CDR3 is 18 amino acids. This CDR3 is CASSKDESQREAKDTQYF. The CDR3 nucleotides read TGTGCCAGCAGCAAAGATGAATCGCAGCGGGAGGCTAAAGATACGCAGTATTTT.